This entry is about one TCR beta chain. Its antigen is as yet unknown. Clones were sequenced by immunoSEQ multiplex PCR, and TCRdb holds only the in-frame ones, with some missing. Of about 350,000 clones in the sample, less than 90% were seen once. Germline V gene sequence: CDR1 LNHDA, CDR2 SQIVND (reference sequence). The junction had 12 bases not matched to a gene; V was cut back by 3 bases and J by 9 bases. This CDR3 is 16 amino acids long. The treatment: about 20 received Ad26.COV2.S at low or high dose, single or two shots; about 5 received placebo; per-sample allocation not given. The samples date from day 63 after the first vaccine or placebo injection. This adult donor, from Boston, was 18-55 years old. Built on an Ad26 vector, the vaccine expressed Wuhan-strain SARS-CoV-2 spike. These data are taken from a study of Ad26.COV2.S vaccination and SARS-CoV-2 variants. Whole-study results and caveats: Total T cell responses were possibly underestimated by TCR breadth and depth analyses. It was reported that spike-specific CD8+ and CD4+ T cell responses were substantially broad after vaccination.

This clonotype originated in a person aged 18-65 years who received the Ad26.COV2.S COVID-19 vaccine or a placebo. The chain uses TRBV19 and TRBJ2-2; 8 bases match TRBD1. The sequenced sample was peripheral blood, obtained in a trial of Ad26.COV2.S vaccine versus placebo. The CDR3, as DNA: TGTGCCAGTAGTATTAGGGGGATACAGGGGGTCCGGGAGCTGTTTTTT. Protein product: CASSIRGIQGVRELFF.